This T cell receptor (beta chain) was documented in a study of a mutant IDH1 vaccine in newly diagnosed glioma. Germline V gene sequence: CDR1 SGHKS, CDR2 YYEKEE (reference sequence). CDR3 size: 15 residues. V dropped 4 bases and J dropped 1 base, with 15 bases sitting between them. As to time point: week 5, during vaccination. Topical imiquimod was applied with each vaccine dose, which held 300 ug of mutant IDH1 20-mer peptide. This clone was seen only once. Its specificity is unknown. Repertoires were generated with immunoSEQ multiplex PCR, while TCRdb's copy carries only in-frame clones and drops some. The repertoire holds approximately 27,000 clones, with more than 80% as singletons.

This clonotype originated in a man between 18 and 29 years old with glioma. Sequencing used PBMCs, obtained from a glioma patient whose treatment included an IDH1 peptide vaccine. The J gene is TRBJ2-7, the V gene TRBV5-5; D is undetermined. Written as DNA, the CDR3 is TGTGCCAGCAGCCATACCGGGCCAAATTCCTACGAGCAGTACTTC. Translated, it gives CASSHTGPNSYEQYF.